These 12 T cell receptor beta chains came from one sample sequenced in a study of tumor and adjacent non-tumor tissue in lung cancer. RNA was extracted from bulk tissue without any cell sorting. This non-tumor lung sample came from over 3 cm beyond the tumor edge. The library came from three nested PCR rounds adapted from ARM-PCR protocols. TCRdb analysed the multiplex PCR reads with MiXCR anew, one entry per CDR3 protein. Here the sample spans over 40,000 distinct CDR3 sequences, roughly three fifths being singletons. Sequencing was done on a sample of distant non-tumor lung tissue. These TCRs come from a woman between 40 and 50 years old with non-small cell lung cancer.

A remark on this clonotype: A read error may produce the germline difference seen at one junction end. V and J are TRBV5-3 and TRBJ2-1; D might be TRBD1 (6 bases). TRBV5-3 is an open reading frame whose function is uncertain. This CDR3 is 16 amino acids long. The CDR3 sequence is CVRSGQCYSDYNEQFF. CDR3 sequence (DNA): TGTGTCAGAAGTGGACAGTGTTATTCCGATTACAATGAGCAGTTCTTC.

This clonotype was seen a single time. At one of its ends the junction is not consistent with the germline gene, which may arise from a read error. V is TRBV4-2 and J is TRBJ2-1; D is unclear. CDR1 and CDR2 from the germline V gene are LGHNA and YNFKEQ. This CDR3 comprises 17 residues. CDR3 sequence (DNA): TGTGCCAGCAGCCAAGGCCGAGCCCGGAGCTCCTACGATGAACAGTTCTTC. As protein: CASSQGRARSSYDEQFF.

As concerns this clonotype: The junction departs from the called germline gene at one end, perhaps through a read error. The V call is TRBV20-1, the J call TRBJ2-7; D unresolved. Germline CDR1 and CDR2: DFQATT and SNEGSKA (reference sequence). CDR3 length: 12 residues. The CDR3 DNA sequence: TGCAGCGTTAAAAGAGAATACTACGAGCTGTACTTC. It yields the protein CSVKREYYELYF.

A few counts support this clonotype. A single base separates this from a much larger clone, so it may be a read error. The chain combines TRBV7-8 with TRBJ1-5; D may be TRBD1 (5 bases). CDR3 length equals 15 residues. CDR1 and CDR2 (germline): SGHVS, FQNEAQ. The CDR3: CVSSPRDGFNQPQHF. CDR3 in DNA: TGTGTCAGCAGCCCGCGGGACGGATTCAATCAGCCCCAGCATTTT. Drawing the rest from reference TRBV7-8 and TRBJ1-5, the complete variable domain is GAGVSQSPRYKVAKRGQDVALRCDPISGHVSLFWYQQALGQGPEFLTYFQNEAQLDKSGLPSDRFFAERPEGSVSTLKIQRTQQEDSAVYLCVSSPRDGFNQPQHFGDGTRLSIL.

As to this clonotype: The junction does not match germline at one end; this may be a read error. The CDR3 reads CASKRNIGELFF. CDR3 DNA sequence: TGTGCCAGTAAGAGAAACATCGGGGAGCTGTTTTTT. V gene TRBV12-3 or TRBV12-4 combines with J gene TRBJ2-2; D remains ambiguous. The length of the CDR3 is 12 residues.

The sample holds a few counts of this clonotype. A much more abundant neighbour one base away suggests this may be a read error. V gene TRBV5-4 combines with J gene TRBJ2-1; TRBD2 agrees at 13 bases. The CDR3 length is 15 residues. The V gene's germline CDR1 is SGHNT and CDR2 YYREEE (reference sequence). V lost 6 bases, J lost 9 bases, and 9 bases stayed unmatched. The CDR3 region is CASNIGLAGVVEQFF. Here the CDR3 DNA reads TGTGCCAGCAATATCGGACTAGCGGGAGTTGTTGAGCAGTTCTTC.

Points on this clonotype: Likely a read error: the CDR3 ends without its conserved phenylalanine or tryptophan. The chain has TRBV29-1 and TRBJ2-1, with 11 bases matching TRBD2. The CDR3 covers 12 residues. The V gene's germline CDR1 is SQVTM and CDR2 ANQGSEA. J gave up 6 bases and V 7 bases, and 2 bases lay outside the gene matches. CDR3 sequence reads: CSGGTSGNEQFS. CDR3 nucleotides: TGCAGCGGGGGGACTAGCGGCAATGAGCAGTTCTCC.

As to this clonotype: The junction shows a germline mismatch at one end, possibly a read error. The V call is TRBV6-2 or TRBV6-3, the J call TRBJ2-7; D possibly corresponds to TRBD2 (6 bases). Germline-derived CDR1 and CDR2 are MNHEY and SVGEGT. The CDR3 sequence is 13 residues long. Here the CDR3 reads CVSCYGRWRGAQF. In DNA, the CDR3 is TGTGTCAGCTGTTACGGGCGGTGGCGGGGCGCCCAATTC.

This clonotype appeared a single time. An end of the junction differs from the germline gene, which may be a read error. This chain joins TRBV11-3 and TRBJ2-3, with D perhaps matching TRBD1 (5 bases). The CDR3 extends over 14 amino acids. The germline gives CDR1 SGHNT, CDR2 YENEEA. The CDR3 DNA reads as TGTGTCAGCAGCGCAAGTCAGGACACAGATACGAAGTATTTT. It translates to CVSSASQDTDTKYF.

V gene TRBV5-6 combines with J gene TRBJ1-1; D perhaps matches TRBD1 (6 bases). The CDR3 length is 17 residues. Trimming stripped 1 base from V and 2 bases from J, with 18 bases between. CDR1 and CDR2 from the germline V gene are SGHDT and YYEEEE. CDR3 sequence (DNA): TGTGCCAGCAGCTTGATAGGGATCGGGGGCAAAAACACTGAAGCTTTCTTT. This sequence encodes CASSLIGIGGKNTEAFF.

As to this clonotype: Mismatch with germline at one junction end may stem from a read error. This rearrangement joins TRBV5-4 to TRBJ1-1; D is unresolved. There are 15 residues in the CDR3. The germline gives CDR1 SGHNT, CDR2 YYREEE (reference sequence). The CDR3 loop is CTSSGRLEGDTEAFF. In DNA, the CDR3 is TGTACCAGCAGTGGACGTTTAGAGGGCGACACTGAAGCTTTCTTT.

A remark on this clonotype: It is likely a read error, because the conserved phenylalanine at the end of the CDR3 is missing. The J gene is TRBJ1-6, the V gene TRBV4-1, with D maybe TRBD1 (6 bases). The CDR3 loop spans 15 amino acids. The V and J ends lost 7 bases and 9 bases respectively, with 19 bases between them. Germline values: CDR1 MGHRA, CDR2 YSYEKL. CDR3 in DNA: TGCGCCAGCATCCAGGGTCCCCGGACAGTTTCACCCCTCCACGTT. Protein sequence: CASIQGPRTVSPLHV.